A single sample is the source of the 10 T cell receptor beta chains below, sequenced in a study of OX40 agonist ivuxolimab in advanced cancers. TCRdb's table, derived via immunoSEQ multiplex PCR, lists solely in-frame clones and lacks some. Of about 64,000 clones in the sample, more than 75% were seen once. The material sequenced was CD4+ or CD8+ T cells sorted from blood, taken in a trial of the OX40 agonist ivuxolimab. These receptors all come from an adult with an advanced solid tumor such as melanoma, head and neck, liver or kidney cancer.

This chain connects TRBV28 to TRBJ1-4; 9 bases are shared with TRBD1. Trimming cost V 5 bases and J 6 bases; bases outside gene matches: 10. Germline CDR1 MDHEN, CDR2 SYDVKM. The CDR3 totals 16 residues. DNA for the CDR3: TGTGCCAGCAGTAACTCCGGGACAGGGCAGGATGAAAAACTGTTTTTT. Protein: CASSNSGTGQDEKLFF.

The chain carries TRBV30 and TRBJ1-1; a possible D gene is TRBD1 (6 bases). Germline CDR1 is GTSNPN and CDR2 is SVGIG (reference sequence). Trimming removed 0 bases from V and 6 bases from J, with 23 bases in between. The CDR3 is 17 residues long. CDR3 nucleotide sequence: TGTGCCTGGAGTGTACGTTGGGGGGACACGGGGAAGGCTGAAGCTTTCTTT. This gives the protein CAWSVRWGDTGKAEAFF.

This chain joins TRBV9 and TRBJ2-5, with TRBD2 matching 12 bases. This CDR3 spans 17 amino acids. In germline, CDR1 is SGDLS, CDR2 YYNGEE. The junction had 8 bases not matched to a gene; V was cut back by 0 bases and J by 5 bases. CDR3 region: CASSVGLAGDPLETQYF. CDR3 nucleotide sequence: TGTGCCAGCAGCGTAGGACTAGCGGGGGATCCCTTGGAGACCCAGTACTTC.

This CDR3 is CASSSPASGSETQYF. DNA for the CDR3: TGCGCCAGCAGCTCCCCGGCTAGCGGGAGCGAGACCCAGTACTTC. The gene calls are TRBV5-1 and TRBJ2-5, with 10 bases fitting TRBD2. Germline-derived CDR1 and CDR2 are SGHRS and YFSETQ. After removal of 3 bases from V and 5 bases from J, the junction contained 7 bases not matched to a gene. CDR3 length: 15 amino acids.

The chain carries TRBV7-6 and TRBJ2-6; D remains unclear. The V and J ends lost 4 bases and 0 bases respectively, with 7 bases between them. Germline V CDR1 and CDR2: SGHVS, FNYEAQ. The CDR3 loop spans 15 amino acids. CDR3 in amino acids: CASSSPSSGANVLTF. The CDR3 DNA sequence: TGTGCCAGCAGCTCCCCAAGCTCTGGGGCCAACGTCCTGACTTTC.

The CDR3 loop is CSVEVRGGYEQYF. CDR3 nucleotides: TGCAGCGTTGAAGTCCGAGGGGGGTACGAGCAGTACTTC. The chain carries TRBV29-1 and TRBJ2-7; D possibly matches TRBD1 or TRBD2 (6 bases each). Germline lookup yields CDR1 SQVTM and CDR2 ANQGSEA. The CDR3 runs 13 residues. The germline V and J ends were trimmed by 1 base and 4 bases, with 11 bases remaining between them.

The rearrangement joins TRBV7-2 to TRBJ2-5; D is unclear. Germline V CDR1 and CDR2: SGHTA, FQGNSA. The CDR3 totals 13 residues. Trimming took 1 base from V and 1 from J, leaving 4 bases between them. The CDR3 loop is CASSLGPQETQYF. The CDR3, as DNA: TGTGCCAGCAGCTTAGGGCCCCAAGAGACCCAGTACTTC.

The V call is TRBV6-5, the J call TRBJ2-3, with D perhaps matching TRBD1 or TRBD2 (5 bases each). The germline CDR1 and CDR2 sequences are MNHEY and SVGAGI. CDR3 length: 15 residues. Trimming removed 5 bases from V and 2 bases from J, with 14 bases in between. DNA of the CDR3: TGTGCCAGCAGTCCGGGGACGACCAACACAGATACGCAGTATTTT. This sequence encodes CASSPGTTNTDTQYF.

As regards this clone: One end of the junction varies from germline; a read error may be responsible. The V call is TRBV27, the J call TRBJ1-1; D is uncertain. The CDR3 runs to 14 residues. Germline loops: CDR1 MNHEY, CDR2 SMNVEV (reference sequence). The CDR3 region has the DNA TGTGCCAGCAGTCTATCCCCCAGGCGGCTTGAAGCTTTCTTT. Its translation: CASSLSPRRLEAFF.

V usage is TRBV6-5 and J usage is TRBJ1-1, with 9 bases that match TRBD1. The CDR3 is 14 residues long. CDR1 is MNHEY, CDR2 SVGAGI, per germline. The V gene end was trimmed by 6 bases and the J gene end by 2 bases; junction bases not matched to a gene: 4. The CDR3 DNA is TGTGCCAGCAGACGGACAGGGGTAAACACTGAAGCTTTCTTT. Translation gives CASRRTGVNTEAFF.